This T cell receptor beta chain was profiled in a study of blood T cell repertoires in COVID-19. The wider study: PBMCs, B-cell-depleted T cells, or T cells were the source of the cDNA or gDNA that made up the material.

V was shortened by 2 bases and J by 6 bases, with 5 bases between the two germline ends. Germline values: CDR1 SNHLY, CDR2 FYNNEI. The CDR3 loop spans 12 amino acids. The repertoire was sequenced with immunoSEQ multiplex PCR; TCRdb's copy has only in-frame clones and lacks some. Among 200,000 to 250,000 clones listed, about 86% were seen once. The V call is TRBV2, the J call TRBJ1-3; no clear D gene. The sequencing sample was made of peripheral blood. The source of this sequence is a woman aged 45 to 65 with COVID-19, enrolled during active disease. DNA of the CDR3: TGTGCCAGCAGTGAAATCCAAAACACCATATATTTT. It translates to CASSEIQNTIYF. Full variable domain (outside the CDR3, taken from reference TRBV2 and TRBJ1-3): EPEVTQTPSHQVTQMGQEVILRCVPISNHLYFYWYRQILGQKVEFLVSFYNNEISEKSEIFDDQFSVERPDGSNFTLKIRSTKLEDSAMYFCASSEIQNTIYFGEGSWLTVV.